These T cell receptor beta chains were read from a single sample in a study of Ad26.COV2.S vaccination and SARS-CoV-2 variants. Only in-frame clones appear in the TCRdb table, and some are missing; sequencing was by immunoSEQ multiplex PCR. The sample lists 400,000 to 450,000 clones, around nine tenths seen once, with 12% in the top ten. Material: peripheral blood, obtained in a trial of Ad26.COV2.S vaccine versus placebo. The source is a person between 18 and 65 years old who received the Ad26.COV2.S COVID-19 vaccine or a placebo. The CDR3 runs from the conserved cysteine through the conserved F or W. Each record gives: clone size, D gene, V gene, J gene, CDR3 protein, CDR3 DNA. A D gene is named only where the DNA matches it firmly. Size is omitted from some rows. Given values are once, few, many or a class for expanded clones.

>NA|NA|TRBV5-4|TRBJ2-1
CATIVGGVNEQFF
TGTGCCACCATCGTAGGGGGGGTGAATGAGCAGTTCTTC
>NA|NA|TRBV20-1|TRBJ2-7
CSAPHYEQYF
TGCAGTGCTCCTCACTACGAGCAGTACTTC
>NA|TRBD1|TRBV27|TRBJ2-1
CASSFSLQGFGNEQFF
TGTGCCAGCAGTTTCTCATTACAGGGGTTTGGGAATGAGCAGTTCTTC
>NA|NA|TRBV4-1|TRBJ2-5
CASSQVSQETQYF
TGCGCCAGCAGCCAAGTTAGCCAAGAGACCCAGTACTTC
>NA|NA|TRBV7-2|TRBJ1-2
CASSLGTYYGYTF
TGTGCCAGCAGCCTCGGGACATACTATGGCTACACCTTC
>NA|TRBD2|TRBV5-4|TRBJ2-2
CASSEGTSGRNTGELFF
TGTGCCAGCAGCGAGGGGACTAGCGGTCGTAACACCGGGGAGCTGTTTTTT
>NA|NA|TRBV5-1|TRBJ2-2
CASSLGFSNTGELFF
TGCGCCAGCAGCTTGGGATTCTCGAACACCGGGGAGCTGTTTTTT
>NA|NA|TRBV28|TRBJ2-7
CASSFTGAYEQYF
TGTGCCAGCAGTTTTACCGGGGCCTACGAGCAGTACTTC
>NA|TRBD1|TRBV27|TRBJ2-7
CASSPLSGTGIYEQYF
TGTGCCAGCAGTCCGCTCAGTGGGACAGGGATCTACGAGCAGTACTTC
>NA|NA|TRBV19|TRBJ1-5
CASSVVGGTQPQHF
TGTGCCAGTAGCGTGGTCGGGGGCACTCAGCCCCAGCATTTT
>once|NA|TRBV4-1|TRBJ2-7
CASSQEGGGGVVGEQYF
TGCGCCAGCAGCCAAGAAGGCGGAGGGGGGGTGGTTGGAGAGCAGTACTTC
>NA|NA|TRBV25-1|TRBJ1-2
CASSEFGGRVYGYTF
TGTGCCAGCAGTGAATTCGGGGGGCGCGTCTATGGCTACACCTTC
>NA|NA|TRBV5-1|TRBJ2-7
CASSFFGDEQYF
TGCGCCAGCAGCTTCTTCGGGGACGAGCAGTACTTC
>NA|TRBD1|TRBV18|TRBJ2-1
CASSPGTAPTYNEQFF
TGTGCCAGCTCTCCCGGGACAGCCCCGACCTACAATGAGCAGTTCTTC
>NA|NA|TRBV9|TRBJ1-6
CASSVEGLSSYNSPLHF
TGTGCCAGCAGCGTAGAAGGGTTAAGCTCCTATAATTCACCCCTCCACTTT
>NA|NA|TRBV5-1|TRBJ1-1
CASSLKGTASKEAFF
TGCGCCAGCAGCTTGAAGGGGACGGCATCTAAGGAAGCTTTCTTT
>NA|NA|TRBV12-5|TRBJ1-1
CASGRGETEAFF
TGTGCTAGTGGCCGGGGGGAAACTGAAGCTTTCTTT
>NA|NA|TRBV4-3|TRBJ1-5
CASSQDRRQPQHF
TGCGCCAGCAGCCAAGATAGACGGCAGCCCCAGCATTTT
>once|TRBD2|TRBV11-2|TRBJ2-5
CASSLGGLAGGQETQYF
TGTGCCAGCAGCTTAGGCGGACTAGCGGGAGGGCAAGAGACCCAGTACTTC
>NA|TRBD2|TRBV11-2|TRBJ2-1
CASSPPGGYNEQFF
TGTGCCAGCAGCCCTCCGGGGGGGTATAATGAGCAGTTCTTC
>NA|TRBD1|TRBV19|TRBJ2-1
CASSEGGGRVYNEQFF
TGTGCCAGTAGTGAAGGGGGCGGTCGCGTCTACAATGAGCAGTTCTTC
>NA|TRBD2|TRBV14|TRBJ2-5
CASSLVPGLARETQYF
TGTGCCAGCAGCCTCGTACCGGGACTAGCTCGGGAGACCCAGTACTTC
>NA|NA|TRBV4-3|TRBJ1-2
CASSQDEGARPSNYGYTF
TGCGCCAGCAGCCAAGACGAGGGAGCAAGGCCTTCTAACTATGGCTACACCTTC
>NA|TRBD2|TRBV28|TRBJ2-5
CASRVAGVETQYF
TGTGCCAGCAGGGTAGCGGGAGTGGAGACCCAGTACTTC
>NA|NA|TRBV19|TRBJ2-7
CASRKAGTGAYEQYF
TGTGCCAGTAGAAAAGCCGGGACGGGGGCCTACGAGCAGTACTTC